This T cell receptor (beta chain) was retrieved from a study of CD8+ T cells in alopecia areata (dated by TCRdb to the late 2010s). With regard to the full study: The treated patients, all with moderate-to-severe alopecia areata, were enrolled in an open-label pilot trial of oral tofacitinib given at 5 to 10 mg twice daily. Patients received tofacitinib for 6 to 18 months and were then followed off drug for 6 months to check for delayed response and recurrence. The study used high-throughput TCRbeta sequencing to examine T cell clonal expansion in alopecia areata, in both the C3H/HeJ mouse model and human patients. Scalp tissue and sorted CD4+ and CD8+ peripheral blood T cells from patchy and totalis/universalis alopecia areata patients and from healthy controls were covered by human TCRbeta sequencing. Biopsies were taken from tofacitinib-treated patients at baseline and at 4 and 24 weeks of treatment, and a later scalp biopsy was taken in several of the tofacitinib-treated patients. Scalp clonality was compared among normal scalp (n=4), patchy alopecia areata scalp (n=8), and alopecia totalis/universalis scalp (n=8). The RNA source kit depended on sample type: the PAXgene miRNA kit for fixed scalp, the miRNeasy kit for PBMCs, and the RNeasy kit for mouse skin. TCRbeta CDR3 regions were amplified by immunoSEQ multiplex PCR using 35 Vbeta forward and 13 Jbeta reverse primers. The investigation overall reported the following: Lesional scalp, especially in alopecia totalis/universalis, showed higher clonality and more expanded CD8+ clones than normal scalp, suggesting antigenic drive. Resident alphabeta T cells in normal human skin are also sequenced, complicating scalp TCR repertoire analysis, unlike mouse skin dominated by gammadelta T cells. Shared TCR sequences between patients were less evident than in mice, which may be partly attributable to HLA diversity in the patient population.

Library method: the immunoSEQ multiplex PCR assay. For TCR sequencing, RNA was extracted from every sample and reverse transcribed into cDNA to serve as template. First-strand cDNA was synthesized with SuperScript III using a 2:1 mix of oligo-dT and random hexamers. A synthetic immune receptor repertoire was used to gauge amplification bias, and whatever bias remained was removed computationally. As for the original processing: Raw reads were preprocessed to remove errors, and CDR3 was defined by IMGT conventions from the conserved cysteine to phenylalanine. Clonality was calculated as 1 minus Shannon entropy normalized by log2 of the number of productive unique TCRs. Whether each scalp clone was CD4 or CD8 was inferred by checking scalp TCRbeta sequences against the CD4 and CD8 repertoires from sorted blood. TCRdb retrieved this table from immuneACCESS and kept in-frame rearrangements only. Not all clones are present; in checked studies, unresolved V genes account for under half, and no reason is known for the remainder. For V, J and clone size, that table is used; D and trimming come from the DNA. This sample comprises about 91,000 clones, nearly 45% of them detected only once. The ten largest clones take up almost 0.8% of the sample.

Details on this clone: The antigen it recognizes is unknown. No much larger clone exists at a distance of one base, and base qualities are not known.

The trim is 5 bases for V and 2 bases for J, with a gap of 10 bases between the germline ends. The CDR3 numbers 14 residues from cysteine through phenylalanine. The kept DNA is CDR3 alone, 42 bases in frame from the first base. Sequences SGHTA (CDR1) and FQGNSA (CDR2) are obtained from the germline V gene. Lesional scalp punch biopsies and peripheral blood were collected from alopecia areata patients. After PBMCs were isolated by density centrifugation and stained for CD3, CD4 and CD8, a FACSAria was used to sort CD4+ and CD8+ T cells. This chain is built from TRBV7-2 and TRBJ1-5; the D gene assignment is ambiguous. The TCR was taken from a human donor with alopecia areata. Sequencing was carried out using CD4+ T cells sorted from blood. The CDR3 amino acid sequence is: CASSQDGGNQPQHF. Read as DNA, the sequence is TGTGCCAGCAGCCAGGACGGGGGCAATCAGCCCCAGCATTTT.